The 13 T cell receptor beta chains below were found in one sample sequenced in a study of blood T cell repertoires in COVID-19. The method was immunoSEQ multiplex PCR; TCRdb's version includes in-frame clones alone and lacks a portion of them. Among approximately 76,000 clones listed, roughly four fifths were seen once. Sequencing was carried out using peripheral blood. The source of these receptors is a woman aged 55-69 years with acute or convalescent COVID-19.

The genes are TRBV7-8 and TRBJ2-1; 8 positions agree with TRBD2. With V trimmed by 0 bases and J by 4 bases, 17 bases remained unmatched. Germline values: CDR1 SGHVS, CDR2 FQNEAQ. The CDR3 has 20 amino acids. In DNA form, the CDR3 reads TGTGCCAGCAGCTTAGCGGCAAGAACAGGACTAGCCAGATTATACAATGAGCAGTTCTTC. Translation: CASSLAARTGLARLYNEQFF.

The chain joins TRBV10-3 to TRBJ1-2, with a tentative D call TRBD1 (6 bases). CDR3 length: 14 residues. The germline CDR1 and CDR2 sequences are ENHRY and SYGVKD. Trimming took off 1 base at V and 7 bases at J, with 13 bases between the two ends. DNA for the CDR3: TGTGCCATCAGTGAGTACGGGGGGGCCGGTGGCTACACCTTC. It is translated as CAISEYGGAGGYTF.

This clone has only a few counts. The chain links TRBV6-5 to TRBJ1-5; no firm D call. Germline loops: CDR1 MNHEY, CDR2 SVGAGI. CDR3 length: 15 amino acids. Trimming pared 2 bases from V and 1 base from J, leaving 9 bases between. CDR3 amino acids: CASSYNSLSNQPQHF. The CDR3 DNA is TGTGCCAGCAGTTACAACAGCTTAAGCAATCAGCCCCAGCATTTT.

The chain is built from TRBV9 and TRBJ2-1; 12 positions agree with TRBD2. The CDR3 is 15 residues long. Germline values: CDR1 SGDLS, CDR2 YYNGEE. V dropped 5 bases and J dropped 8; count of bases not matched to a gene: 8. The CDR3 protein is CASSPSGGAVYEQFF. The CDR3 region has the DNA TGTGCCAGCAGTCCTAGCGGGGGGGCCGTATATGAGCAGTTCTTC.

The rearrangement links TRBV27 to TRBJ2-2; 8 positions match TRBD1. Germline V gene data show CDR1 as MNHEY and CDR2 as SMNVEV (reference sequence). The junction had 3 bases not matched to a gene; V was cut back by 2 bases and J by 4 bases. CDR3 length: 15 amino acids. CDR3 nucleotides: TGTGCCAGCAGTTTACGGCAGGGGGCCACCGGGGAGCTGTTTTTT. It is translated as CASSLRQGATGELFF.

This clone showed up just a few times. The chain recombines TRBV19 with TRBJ1-6; TRBD1 aligns across 8 bases. From germline, CDR1 is LNHDA and CDR2 SQIVND (reference sequence). V shed 5 bases, J shed 6 bases, and the junction held 9 bases outside the gene matches. The CDR3 spans 16 residues. The CDR3 loop reads CASSPLPGQANSPLHF. The DNA for the CDR3 is TGTGCCAGTAGTCCCCTTCCGGGACAGGCTAATTCACCCCTCCACTTT.

Details on this clone: The identical CDR3 is also encoded by other nucleotide sequences in the sample. This rearrangement joins TRBV6-5 to TRBJ1-3; D unclear. Germline V gives CDR1 MNHEY, CDR2 SVGAGI. The CDR3 covers 13 residues. Trimming took off 6 bases at V and 4 bases at J, with 10 bases between the two ends. The chain's CDR3 is CASRGASGNTIYF. The CDR3 nucleotides read TGTGCCAGCAGGGGAGCCTCAGGAAACACCATATATTTT.

The gene calls are TRBV2 and TRBJ1-1; unclear D gene. The CDR3 runs 13 residues. Germline values: CDR1 SNHLY, CDR2 FYNNEI. V was cut by 4 bases and J by 0 bases, with 6 bases left in between. CDR3 bases: TGTGCCAGCAGTGGAGAAGTGAACACTGAAGCTTTCTTT. It translates to CASSGEVNTEAFF.

About this clone: Distinct nucleotide sequences in the sample also encode this CDR3. V usage is TRBV19 and J usage is TRBJ1-5; the D is unclear. The germline gives CDR1 LNHDA, CDR2 SQIVND (reference sequence). CDR3 length: 15 amino acids. The ends were cut back, 3 bases at V and 0 bases at J, with 9 bases in the middle. The DNA of the CDR3 is TGTGCCAGTAGTATGGGCAGAAATAGCAATCAGCCCCAGCATTTT. Protein product: CASSMGRNSNQPQHF.

The gene calls are TRBV5-6 and TRBJ2-3, with 7 bases fitting TRBD2. The V gene end was trimmed by 0 bases and the J gene end by 0 bases; junction bases not matched to a gene: 4. Germline CDR1 is SGHDT and CDR2 is YYEEEE. The CDR3 spans 16 residues. The CDR3: CASSLGAGVSTDTQYF. As DNA, the CDR3 is TGTGCCAGCAGCTTGGGGGCGGGGGTGAGCACAGATACGCAGTATTTT.

The chain employs TRBV21-1 and TRBJ1-1; the D segment call TRBD1 is taken from the table without a DNA check. TRBV21-1 is termed a pseudogene. The CDR3 runs 16 residues. The CDR3 sequence is CASSKVEDRLNTEAFF. The CDR3 DNA reads as TGTGCCAGCAGCAAAGTGGAAGACAGATTGAACACTGAAGCTTTCTTT.

The genes are TRBV23-1 and TRBJ2-2; the D gene is possibly TRBD2 (5 bases). TRBV23-1 is an open reading frame whose function is uncertain. Trimming removed 9 bases at V and 0 bases at J, with 11 bases between. The CDR3 spans 14 residues. CDR3 loop: CARMRATNTGELFF. The CDR3 nucleotides are TGCGCCAGAATGAGGGCTACGAACACCGGGGAGCTGTTTTTT.

The chain employs TRBV9 and TRBJ1-1, with 8 bases aligning to TRBD1. This CDR3 comprises 14 residues. Germline loops: CDR1 SGDLS, CDR2 YYNGEE. With V trimmed by 3 bases and J by 4 bases, 5 bases remained unmatched. The CDR3 sequence: CASSARGPGTEAFF. In DNA form, the CDR3 reads TGTGCCAGCAGCGCCAGGGGGCCTGGCACTGAAGCTTTCTTT.